One and the same sample provided the 8 T cell receptor beta chains below, sequenced in a study of blood T cells in healthy people across ages. Through a sample-barcoded 5' primer and a J-beta primer mix, a second PCR was run for roughly 6 to 12 cycles. TCRdb re-derived calls from the 5' RACE reads in MiXCR, one entry per CDR3 protein. Of more than 700,000 distinct CDR3 sequences in the sample, about 55% were seen once. The sample consisted of blood. All receptors derive from a man of 80 years or more in good health.

The chain employs TRBV5-1 and TRBJ2-1; D is undetermined. This CDR3 contains 14 residues. Trimming stripped 3 bases from V and 13 bases from J, with 20 bases between. CDR1 is SGHRS and CDR2 is YFSETQ in the germline V gene. This CDR3 reads CASSSRPGEETQFF. The CDR3 DNA follows: TGCGCCAGCAGCTCCCGACCGGGTGAAGAGACCCAGTTCTTC.

This clonotype was detected many times. This chain links TRBV29-1 with TRBJ2-5; TRBD1 aligns across 9 bases. Trimming took 8 bases from V and 0 from J; bases not matched to a gene: 10. Per the germline V gene, CDR1 is SQVTM and CDR2 is ANQGSEA. There are 15 residues in the CDR3. CDR3 sequence: CSTIRGTGHQETQYF. The CDR3 DNA reads TGCAGCACCATCCGAGGGACAGGGCACCAAGAGACCCAGTACTTC.

This clonotype has only a few counts. The J gene is TRBJ2-7, the V gene TRBV18, with D uncertain. Trimming pared 2 bases from V and 6 bases from J, leaving 5 bases between. The CDR3 loop spans 11 amino acids. Germline-derived CDR1 and CDR2 are KGHSH and LQKENI. CDR3 residues: CASSPKIEQYF. The DNA of the CDR3 is TGTGCCAGCTCACCAAAGATCGAGCAGTACTTC.

This chain connects TRBV7-2 to TRBJ2-1, with a possible D match to TRBD2 (5 bases). The V gene's germline CDR1 is SGHTA and CDR2 FQGNSA. CDR3 length: 17 residues. Trimming stripped 5 bases from V and 6 bases from J, with 23 bases between. CDR3 amino acids: CASSPLAGITWGNEQFF. The CDR3 DNA reads as TGTGCCAGCAGCCCCCTGGCCGGGATAACTTGGGGCAATGAGCAGTTCTTC. The full variable domain, in which reference TRBV7-2 and TRBJ2-1 provide the parts outside the CDR3, is GAGVSQSPSNKVTEKGKDVELRCDPISGHTALYWYRQSLGQGLEFLIYFQGNSAPDKSGLPSDRFSAERTGGSVSTLTIQRTQQEDSAVYLCASSPLAGITWGNEQFFGPGTRLTVL.

This clonotype was detected a few times. The chain uses TRBV7-2 and TRBJ2-6; unclear D gene. The V gene's germline CDR1 is SGHTA and CDR2 FQGNSA. The CDR3 is 14 amino acids. V lost 7 bases and J 5 bases, leaving 12 bases between the germline ends. The CDR3 sequence is CASIAPSRANVLTF. DNA of the CDR3: TGTGCCAGCATCGCCCCGTCTAGGGCCAACGTCCTGACTTTC.

This clonotype is a singleton in its sample. The V and J genes are TRBV6-1 and TRBJ1-5; 7 bases fit TRBD1. V lost 8 bases and J lost 0; bases outside the gene matches: 7. This CDR3 is built from 15 residues. CDR1 MNHNS and CDR2 SASEGT come from the germline V gene. DNA of the CDR3: TGTGCCAGCGGCCCGGGACAGTTTAGCAATCAGCCCCAGCATTTT. This translates into CASGPGQFSNQPQHF.

This clonotype was observed a handful of times. This chain joins TRBV29-1 and TRBJ1-1; a weak D match, TRBD1 (5 bases). V shed 7 bases and J shed 4 bases, with 10 bases lying between them. Germline lookup yields CDR1 SQVTM and CDR2 ANQGSEA. CDR3 length equals 11 residues. The CDR3 is CSGLRGTEAFF. CDR3 in DNA: TGCAGCGGTCTTAGGGGCACTGAAGCTTTCTTT.

This clonotype is a singleton in its sample. The rearrangement joins TRBV28 to TRBJ2-1, with unresolved D. Germline values: CDR1 MDHEN, CDR2 SYDVKM. The CDR3 totals 14 residues. Trimming took off 2 bases at V and 7 bases at J, with 12 bases between the two ends. CDR3 in amino acids: CASSLPQTGNEQFF. For the CDR3, the DNA is TGTGCCAGCAGTTTACCCCAGACCGGGAATGAGCAGTTCTTC. Combining the CDR3 with reference TRBV28 and TRBJ2-1 gives the whole variable domain DVKVTQSSRYLVKRTGEKVFLECVQDMDHENMFWYRQDPGLGLRLIYFSYDVKMKEKGDIPEGYSVSREKKERFSLILESASTNQTSMYLCASSLPQTGNEQFFGPGTRLTVL.